One sample yielded the 15 T cell receptor beta chains listed below, sequenced in a study of cytomegalovirus exposure and HLA in healthy donors. PCR primers comprised 60 Vbeta and 13 Jbeta primers. Measured with immunoSEQ multiplex PCR; TCRdb has only the in-frame clones, and not every one. The sample lists about 140,000 clones, over 70% seen once, with roughly 2.8% in the top ten. Sample: PBMCs. These TCRs come from a male donor in good health and CMV-seronegative.

The chain couples TRBV7-6 to TRBJ1-4; possible D gene TRBD1, 5 bases. CDR3 size: 15 residues. Germline assignment: CDR1 SGHVS and CDR2 FNYEAQ. Trimming cost V 5 bases and J 8 bases, with 18 bases left between them. The CDR3 region is CASSPTFRVDEKLFF. CDR3 nucleotides: TGTGCCAGCAGCCCAACTTTCAGGGTAGACGAAAAACTGTTTTTT.

About this clone: The sample contains more than one DNA sequence encoding this CDR3. The rearrangement joins TRBV5-1 to TRBJ1-4; D unclear. The CDR3 runs to 14 residues. The germline gives CDR1 SGHRS, CDR2 YFSETQ. Deletions cut 0 bases from V and 8 bases from J, with 11 bases between. Written as DNA, the CDR3 is TGCGCCAGCAGCTTGGAAGGAGTACGGGAAAAACTGTTTTTT. Translating gives CASSLEGVREKLFF.

V and J are TRBV7-8 and TRBJ1-3; D unclear. The CDR3 is made up of 19 amino acids. CDR1 is SGHVS, CDR2 FQNEAQ, per germline. Deletions cut 5 bases from V and 4 bases from J, with 27 bases between. The CDR3 protein is CASSNRGRQYLEAGNTIYF. In nucleotides, the CDR3 is TGTGCCAGCAGCAACCGCGGTCGTCAATACCTAGAGGCGGGAAACACCATATATTTT.

The V and J genes are TRBV29-1 and TRBJ2-3, with 9 bases lining up with TRBD2. CDR1 is SQVTM and CDR2 is ANQGSEA in the germline V gene. There are 15 residues in the CDR3. V was pared by 6 bases and J by 0 bases, with 7 bases of the junction left unmatched. Written as DNA, the CDR3 is TGCAGCGTGACCCCTACTAGCGGGAGCACAGATACGCAGTATTTT. Encoded protein: CSVTPTSGSTDTQYF.

V is TRBV5-1 and J is TRBJ1-2; 7 positions match TRBD1. The CDR3 covers 14 residues. Losses at the gene ends were 0 bases for V and 8 bases for J; bases not matched to a gene: 7. Germline CDR1 reads SGHRS; CDR2 reads YFSETQ. The CDR3 coding sequence is TGCGCCAGCAGCTTGGACAGGGGAGTCTACGGCTACACCTTC. Translation: CASSLDRGVYGYTF. Together with reference TRBV5-1 and TRBJ1-2, the CDR3 gives the full variable domain: KAGVTQTPRYLIKTRGQQVTLSCSPISGHRSVSWYQQTPGQGLQFLFEYFSETQRNKGNFPGRFSGRQFSNSRSEMNVSTLELGDSALYLCASSLDRGVYGYTFGSGTRLTVV.

This clone is a singleton in its sample. The chain uses TRBV19 and TRBJ1-2, with D tentatively TRBD1 (6 bases). Trimming removed 7 bases at V and 1 base at J, with 25 bases between. Germline V gene data show CDR1 as LNHDA and CDR2 as SQIVND (reference sequence). The CDR3 has 18 amino acids. This CDR3 reads CASTSQVGGTFFNYGYTF. DNA of the CDR3: TGTGCCAGTACCTCCCAAGTAGGGGGAACCTTCTTTAACTATGGCTACACCTTC.

The chain employs TRBV2 and TRBJ2-7; D unclear. CDR3 length: 15 amino acids. Trimming left V 2 bases short and J 5 bases short, with 16 bases between. The germline V gene has CDR1 SNHLY and CDR2 FYNNEI. This chain's CDR3 is CASSESPNNRDEQYF. The CDR3 DNA follows: TGTGCCAGCAGTGAATCCCCAAATAACCGGGACGAGCAGTACTTC.

The V gene is TRBV11-3, the J gene TRBJ1-1; 9 bases are shared with TRBD1. The CDR3 consists of 16 residues. Looked up from germline, CDR1 is SGHNT and CDR2 is YENEEA. With V trimmed by 5 bases and J by 3 bases, 10 bases remained unmatched. The CDR3 loop reads CASSPSDRGQYTEAFF. CDR3 sequence (DNA): TGTGCCAGCAGCCCATCGGACAGGGGACAATACACTGAAGCTTTCTTT.

The chain carries TRBV4-1 and TRBJ1-5; 8 nucleotides agree with TRBD1. The germline gives CDR1 MGHRA, CDR2 YSYEKL. The CDR3 consists of 16 residues. V trimming: 1 base; J trimming: 5 bases; junction bases outside the gene matches: 7. The CDR3 spells CASSQGQDREYQPQHF. The CDR3 DNA reads TGCGCCAGCAGCCAAGGTCAGGACAGGGAGTATCAGCCCCAGCATTTT.

The V gene is TRBV4-1, the J gene TRBJ2-1, with 8 bases lining up with TRBD1. Germline-derived CDR1 and CDR2 are MGHRA and YSYEKL. V lost 3 bases and J lost 6; bases outside the gene matches: 4. The CDR3 is made up of 14 amino acids. The chain's CDR3 is CASSQSDRVNEQFF. The CDR3 bases are TGCGCCAGCAGCCAGTCGGACAGGGTCAATGAGCAGTTCTTC.

The CDR3 loop is CASSLGLAWETQYF. In DNA, the CDR3 is TGTGCCAGCAGCTTAGGCCTAGCGTGGGAGACCCAGTACTTC. The chain has TRBV7-3 and TRBJ2-5, with D perhaps matching TRBD2 (6 bases). Germline-derived CDR1 and CDR2 are SGHTA and FQGTGA. The CDR3 is 14 amino acids. V was pared by 2 bases and J by 5 bases, with 12 bases between.

J is TRBJ2-5 and V is TRBV7-3; D perhaps matches TRBD1 (6 bases). CDR3 length equals 14 residues. V was cut by 5 bases and J by 7 bases, with 17 bases left in between. Per germline, CDR1 SGHTA and CDR2 FQGTGA. The CDR3 bases are TGTGCCAGCAGCGAGTACAGGGACATCGGGACCCAGTACTTC. Translating it yields CASSEYRDIGTQYF.

The J gene is TRBJ2-6, the V gene TRBV5-1; D gene unclear. CDR3 length: 16 residues. The germline V gene encodes CDR1 SGHRS and CDR2 YFSETQ. Between the trimmed V and J ends, which lost 1 base and 0 bases, there was a span of 8 bases. In DNA form, the CDR3 reads TGCGCCAGCAGCTTGCAATGGAGCTCTGGGGCCAACGTCCTGACTTTC. Its protein is CASSLQWSSGANVLTF.

This clone was observed a few times. The V gene is TRBV5-5, the J gene TRBJ2-1; D gene unclear. This CDR3 contains 15 residues. V was trimmed by 6 bases and J by 2 bases, leaving 15 bases between them. In germline, CDR1 is SGHKS, CDR2 YYEKEE (reference sequence). CDR3 DNA sequence: TGTGCCAGCACTCTGTACAGCTTGGCCTACAATGAGCAGTTCTTC. Protein sequence: CASTLYSLAYNEQFF. The full variable domain, its missing parts supplied by reference TRBV5-5 and TRBJ2-1, is DAGVTQSPTHLIKTRGQQVTLRCSPISGHKSVSWYQQVLGQGPQFIFQYYEKEERGRGNFPDRFSARQFPNYSSELNVNALLLGDSALYLCASTLYSLAYNEQFFGPGTRLTVL.

This chain connects TRBV7-3 to TRBJ1-1; tentatively, D is TRBD1 (6 bases). In germline, CDR1 is SGHTA, CDR2 FQGTGA. This CDR3 has 13 residues. The V end lost 2 bases, the J end lost 8 bases, and 12 bases lay between the germline ends. The CDR3 nucleotides read TGTGCCAGCAGCTTAGGGGGCAGCCGAGAAGCTTTCTTT. Amino acid sequence: CASSLGGSREAFF.